A single sample is the source of the 17 T cell receptor beta chains below, sequenced in a study of early T cells in non-severe SARS-CoV-2 infection. A single record per CDR3 protein comes from TCRdb applying MiXCR to the 5' RACE reads. Of about 77,000 distinct CDR3 sequences listed, about 9.6% are singletons. The sample comprised whole blood. The origin of the receptors is an adult who was a healthcare worker with PCR-confirmed SARS-CoV-2 infection or an uninfected control (not recorded which).

This clonotype was recorded at least ten times. This rearrangement joins TRBV5-1 to TRBJ2-2, with 9 bases fitting TRBD2. This CDR3 contains 18 residues. V was pared by 4 bases and J by 6 bases, with 16 bases of the junction left unmatched. Germline V lookup: CDR1 SGHRS, CDR2 YFSETQ. This chain's CDR3 is CASSLGGSGRGGAGELFF. The CDR3 DNA reads TGCGCCAGCAGCCTCGGAGGTAGCGGGAGAGGAGGGGCCGGGGAGCTGTTTTTT. Full variable domain (missing parts from reference TRBV5-1 and TRBJ2-2): KAGVTQTPRYLIKTRGQQVTLSCSPISGHRSVSWYQQTPGQGLQFLFEYFSETQRNKGNFPGRFSGRQFSNSRSEMNVSTLELGDSALYLCASSLGGSGRGGAGELFFGEGSRLTVL.

This clonotype occurred many times. The chain combines TRBV12-3 or TRBV12-4 with TRBJ2-7; possibly TRBD2 for D (6 bases). V lost 4 bases and J 10 bases, leaving 11 bases between the germline ends. CDR3 length: 11 residues. The CDR3 coding sequence is TGTGCCAGCAGTTCCACGGGAGTTCAGTACTTC. As protein: CASSSTGVQYF.

This clonotype was seen ten or more times. One end of the junction does not line up with germline, which may come from a read error. The chain is built from TRBV11-3 and TRBJ2-2; D is unclear. The CDR3 runs to 13 residues. CDR1 SGHNT and CDR2 YENEEA come from the germline V gene. The CDR3 sequence: CASSVDGPGELFF. For the CDR3, the DNA is TGTGCCAGCAGCGTAGATGGCCCCGGGGAGCTGTTTTTT.

This clonotype was recorded many times. V and J are TRBV6-1 and TRBJ2-3; 9 bases agree with TRBD2. Germline-derived CDR1 and CDR2 are MNHNS and SASEGT. The CDR3 is 16 amino acids. The CDR3 DNA follows: TGTGGCTTAAGTGGCGGGAGGGCCGGTGTCACAGATACGCAGTATTTT. Amino acid sequence: CGLSGGRAGVTDTQYF.

This clonotype showed up just a few times. This chain connects TRBV5-1 to TRBJ2-1; the D gene is possibly TRBD1 (5 bases). Trimming removed 2 bases at V and 7 bases at J, with 7 bases between. CDR3 length: 12 residues. Germline CDR1 and CDR2: SGHRS and YFSETQ. CDR3 residues: CASSFQGNEQFF. Written as DNA, the CDR3 is TGCGCCAGCAGCTTTCAGGGTAATGAGCAGTTCTTC.

The chain combines TRBV28 with TRBJ2-3; no reliable D call. Trimming cost V 4 bases and J 3 bases, with 2 bases left between them. The CDR3 runs to 11 residues. Germline V gene lookup returns CDR1 MDHEN and CDR2 SYDVKM. CDR3 sequence: CASSWTDTQYF. CDR3 bases: TGTGCCAGCAGTTGGACAGATACGCAGTATTTT.

This sequence joins TRBV3-1 and TRBJ2-1, with 11 nucleotides matching TRBD2. J gave up 5 bases and V 6 bases, and 6 bases lay outside the gene matches. Germline lookup yields CDR1 LGHDT and CDR2 YNNKEL (reference sequence). The CDR3 consists of 15 residues. The CDR3 sequence: CASSRGLAVHNEQFF. The CDR3, as DNA: TGTGCCAGCAGTCGGGGACTAGCGGTGCACAATGAGCAGTTCTTC.

The V call is TRBV10-3, the J call TRBJ2-3; 13 bases fit TRBD2. Germline V gene sequence: CDR1 ENHRY, CDR2 SYGVKD. The trim removed 11 bases at V and 1 base at J, leaving 12 bases unmatched. CDR3 length equals 17 residues. The CDR3 is CASRTSGRVVGTDTQYF. CDR3 sequence (DNA): TGTGCCTCCAGGACTAGCGGGAGAGTTGTGGGCACAGATACGCAGTATTTT.

This clonotype was picked up many times. The rearrangement joins TRBV5-1 to TRBJ2-3; unclear D gene. Trimming left V 0 bases short and J 7 bases short, with 12 bases between. This CDR3 region has 14 residues. Germline lookup yields CDR1 SGHRS and CDR2 YFSETQ. The CDR3 DNA reads TGCGCCAGCAGCTTGGGAGGCACACACCATACGCAGTATTTT. The encoded protein is CASSLGGTHHTQYF.

This clonotype showed up just a few times. This chain joins TRBV20-1 and TRBJ2-1; D unclear. Germline V gene sequence: CDR1 DFQATT, CDR2 SNEGSKA (reference sequence). Between the trimmed V and J ends, which lost 4 bases and 0 bases, there was a span of 10 bases. This CDR3 contains 14 residues. This chain's CDR3 is CSAKRANSYNEQFF. As DNA, the CDR3 is TGCAGTGCTAAACGGGCCAACTCCTACAATGAGCAGTTCTTC.

This clonotype appeared many times. The chain joins TRBV27 to TRBJ2-1; D call uncertain. The CDR3 has 11 residues. Germline V gives CDR1 MNHEY, CDR2 SMNVEV (reference sequence). Trimming took 6 bases from V and 9 from J, leaving 9 bases between them. In nucleotides, the CDR3 is TGTGCCAGCAGAGATGTTGGTGAGCAGTTCTTC. Protein: CASRDVGEQFF.

This clonotype has a count of ten or more. This chain connects TRBV12-3 or TRBV12-4 to TRBJ2-1, with TRBD2 matching over 10 bases. The CDR3 spans 14 residues. The ends lost 5 bases at V and 6 bases at J; junction bases unmatched: 4. DNA of the CDR3: TGTGCCAGCAGTCAACTAGCGGGGTCCAATGAGCAGTTCTTC. As protein: CASSQLAGSNEQFF.

There are many counts of this clonotype. The J gene is TRBJ1-1, the V gene TRBV15, with D unresolved. V dropped 0 bases and J dropped 4 bases, with 12 bases sitting between them. The CDR3 has 15 amino acids. The V gene's germline CDR1 is LNHNV and CDR2 YYDKDF (reference sequence). In DNA, the CDR3 is TGTGCCACCAGCAGAGAAGCAGTCCCGGGCACTGAAGCTTTCTTT. It translates to CATSREAVPGTEAFF. Filled out from reference TRBV15 and TRBJ1-1, the complete variable domain reads DAMVIQNPRYQVTQFGKPVTLSCSQTLNHNVMYWYQQKSSQAPKLLFHYYDKDFNNEADTPDNFQSRRPNTSFCFLDIRSPGLGDTAMYLCATSREAVPGTEAFFGQGTRLTVV.

J is TRBJ2-3 and V is TRBV7-9, with TRBD2 matching 7 bases. Germline trimming cut 0 bases from V and 2 bases from J; bases unmatched to any gene: 2. The CDR3 runs to 15 residues. The V gene's germline CDR1 is SEHNR and CDR2 FQNEAQ (reference sequence). CDR3 protein: CASSLALADTDTQYF. The CDR3 nucleotides are TGTGCCAGCAGCTTAGCGCTAGCGGACACAGATACGCAGTATTTT.

This clonotype was seen at least ten times. The chain joins TRBV7-2 to TRBJ2-1, with 10 bases lining up with TRBD1. V lost 5 bases and J lost 9; bases outside the gene matches: 7. From germline, CDR1 is SGHTA and CDR2 FQGNSA. CDR3 length equals 14 residues. CDR3 nucleotide sequence: TGTGCCAGCAGCCCAGGGACAGGGGCGGGTGAGCAGTTCTTC. It codes for CASSPGTGAGEQFF.

This clonotype was seen repeatedly, ten times or more. This rearrangement joins TRBV7-6 to TRBJ1-3; TRBD1 aligns across 9 bases. CDR1 SGHVS and CDR2 FNYEAQ come from the germline V gene. The CDR3 has 15 amino acids. V trimming: 5 bases; J trimming: 3 bases; junction bases outside the gene matches: 5. The CDR3 region is CASSPDRGGGNTIYF. CDR3 bases: TGTGCCAGCAGCCCGGACAGGGGCGGTGGAAACACCATATATTTT.

This clonotype appeared a few times. The genes are TRBV3-1 and TRBJ2-2; 8 bases are shared with TRBD2. V gave up 2 bases and J gave up 3 bases; unmatched junction bases: 5. CDR3 size: 16 residues. In germline, CDR1 is LGHDT, CDR2 YNNKEL (reference sequence). The DNA for the CDR3 is TGTGCCAGCAGCCAACGGGGGGGCTGGGACACCGGGGAGCTGTTTTTT. Translation: CASSQRGGWDTGELFF.